The entry below describes one T cell receptor beta chain. Generated by immunoSEQ multiplex PCR, the TCRdb table keeps only in-frame clones and is missing some. Of over 55,000 clones listed, approximately 80% are singletons. This entry belongs to a study of OX40 agonist ivuxolimab in advanced cancers. The V end was cut by 4 bases, the J end by 5 bases, with 8 bases between. From germline, CDR1 is GTSNPN and CDR2 SVGIG (reference sequence). CDR3 length: 11 residues. The specimen comprised CD4+ or CD8+ T cells sorted from blood, sampled in a trial of the OX40 agonist ivuxolimab. This clonotype was sampled from an adult with an advanced solid tumor such as melanoma, head and neck, liver or kidney cancer. The genes are TRBV30 and TRBJ2-5; D remains ambiguous. CDR3 DNA: TGTGCCTGGACCGGTGGTGAGACCCAGTACTTC. Protein: CAWTGGETQYF.